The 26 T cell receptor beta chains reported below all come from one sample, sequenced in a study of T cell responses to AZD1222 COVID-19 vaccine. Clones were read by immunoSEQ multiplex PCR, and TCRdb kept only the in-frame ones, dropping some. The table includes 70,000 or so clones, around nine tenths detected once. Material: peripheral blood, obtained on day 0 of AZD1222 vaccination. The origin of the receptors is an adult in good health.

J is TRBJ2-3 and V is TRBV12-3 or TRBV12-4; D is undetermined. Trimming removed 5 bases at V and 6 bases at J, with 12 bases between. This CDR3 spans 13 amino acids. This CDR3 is CASSPLKPDTQYF. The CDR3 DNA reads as TGTGCCAGCAGTCCCCTCAAGCCGGATACGCAGTATTTT.

CDR3 region: CASSSIWGQGPYEQYF. For the CDR3, the DNA is TGTGCCAGCAGTTCAATATGGGGACAGGGTCCCTACGAGCAGTACTTC. J is TRBJ2-7 and V is TRBV28; TRBD1 aligns across 9 bases. This CDR3 spans 16 amino acids. The ends lost 4 bases at V and 2 bases at J; junction bases unmatched: 9. Germline V lookup: CDR1 MDHEN, CDR2 SYDVKM.

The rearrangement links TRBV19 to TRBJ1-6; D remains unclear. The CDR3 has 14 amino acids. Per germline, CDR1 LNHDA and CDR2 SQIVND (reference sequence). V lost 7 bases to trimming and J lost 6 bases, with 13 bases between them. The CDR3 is CASKFLGSNSPLHF. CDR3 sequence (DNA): TGTGCCAGTAAATTTCTGGGCAGTAATTCACCCCTCCACTTT.

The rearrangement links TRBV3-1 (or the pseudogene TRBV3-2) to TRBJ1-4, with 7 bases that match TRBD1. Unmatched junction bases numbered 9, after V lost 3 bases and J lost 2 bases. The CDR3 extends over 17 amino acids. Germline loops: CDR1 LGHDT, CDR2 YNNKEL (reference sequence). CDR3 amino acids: CASSQEARGSTNEKLFF. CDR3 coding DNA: TGTGCCAGCAGCCAGGAAGCCAGGGGGTCTACTAATGAAAAACTGTTTTTT.

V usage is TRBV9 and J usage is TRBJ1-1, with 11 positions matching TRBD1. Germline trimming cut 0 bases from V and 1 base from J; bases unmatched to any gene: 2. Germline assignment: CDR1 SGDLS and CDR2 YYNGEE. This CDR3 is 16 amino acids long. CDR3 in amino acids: CASSVGGTGGNTEAFF. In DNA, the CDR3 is TGTGCCAGCAGCGTAGGAGGGACAGGGGGGAACACTGAAGCTTTCTTT.

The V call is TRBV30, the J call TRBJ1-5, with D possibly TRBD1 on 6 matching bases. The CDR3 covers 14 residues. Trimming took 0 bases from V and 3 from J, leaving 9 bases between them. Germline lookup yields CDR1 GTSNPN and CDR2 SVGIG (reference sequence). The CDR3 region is CAWSVRQVNQPQHF. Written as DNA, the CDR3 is TGTGCCTGGAGTGTAAGACAGGTCAATCAGCCCCAGCATTTT.

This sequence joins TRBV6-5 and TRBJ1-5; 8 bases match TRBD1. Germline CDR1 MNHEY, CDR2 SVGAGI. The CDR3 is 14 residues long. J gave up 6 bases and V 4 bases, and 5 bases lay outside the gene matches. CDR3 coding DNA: TGTGCCAGCAGTTCGGGACAGGCCCGTCAGCCCCAGCATTTT. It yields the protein CASSSGQARQPQHF.

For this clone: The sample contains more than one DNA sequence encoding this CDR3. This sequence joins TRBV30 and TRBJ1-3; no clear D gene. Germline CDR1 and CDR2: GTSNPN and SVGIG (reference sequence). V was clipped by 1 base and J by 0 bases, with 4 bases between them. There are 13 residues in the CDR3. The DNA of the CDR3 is TGTGCCTGGAGTGGGGGCTCTGGAAACACCATATATTTT. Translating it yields CAWSGGSGNTIYF.

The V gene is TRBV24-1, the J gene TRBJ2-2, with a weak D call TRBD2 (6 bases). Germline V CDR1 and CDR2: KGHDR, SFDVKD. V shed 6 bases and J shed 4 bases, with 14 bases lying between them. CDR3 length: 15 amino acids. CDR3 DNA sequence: TGTGCCACCAGTCCAATTGGGGGGAGCACCGGGGAGCTGTTTTTT. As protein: CATSPIGGSTGELFF.

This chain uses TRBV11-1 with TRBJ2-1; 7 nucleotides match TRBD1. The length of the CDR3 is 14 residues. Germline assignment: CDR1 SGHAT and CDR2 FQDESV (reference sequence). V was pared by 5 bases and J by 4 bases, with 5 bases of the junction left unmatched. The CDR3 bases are TGTGCCAGCAGCCCCTCCAGGGGGTACAATGAGCAGTTCTTC. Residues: CASSPSRGYNEQFF.

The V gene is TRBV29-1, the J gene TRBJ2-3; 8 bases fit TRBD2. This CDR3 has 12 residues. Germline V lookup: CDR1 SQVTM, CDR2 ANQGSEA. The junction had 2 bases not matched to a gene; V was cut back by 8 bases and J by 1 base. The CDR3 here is CSSGGGTDTQYF. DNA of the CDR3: TGCAGCTCCGGGGGGGGCACAGATACGCAGTATTTT.

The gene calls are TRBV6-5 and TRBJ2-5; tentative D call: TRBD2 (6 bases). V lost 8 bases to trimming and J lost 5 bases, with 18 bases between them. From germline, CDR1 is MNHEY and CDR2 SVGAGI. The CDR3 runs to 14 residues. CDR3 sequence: CASAILAIVETQYF. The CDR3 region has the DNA TGTGCCAGCGCCATCCTAGCGATTGTCGAGACCCAGTACTTC.

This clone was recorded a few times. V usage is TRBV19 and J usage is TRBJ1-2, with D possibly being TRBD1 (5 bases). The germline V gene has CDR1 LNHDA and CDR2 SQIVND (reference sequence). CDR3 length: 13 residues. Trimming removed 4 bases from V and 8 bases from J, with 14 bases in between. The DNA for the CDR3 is TGTGCCAGTAGTAGCGGGCAGGGCTTGGGCTACACCTTC. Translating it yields CASSSGQGLGYTF.

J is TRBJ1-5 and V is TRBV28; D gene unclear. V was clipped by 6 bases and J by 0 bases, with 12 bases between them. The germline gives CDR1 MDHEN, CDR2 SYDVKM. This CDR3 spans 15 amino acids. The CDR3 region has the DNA TGTGCCAGCAGAAAACAGACGTATAGCAATCAGCCCCAGCATTTT. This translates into CASRKQTYSNQPQHF.

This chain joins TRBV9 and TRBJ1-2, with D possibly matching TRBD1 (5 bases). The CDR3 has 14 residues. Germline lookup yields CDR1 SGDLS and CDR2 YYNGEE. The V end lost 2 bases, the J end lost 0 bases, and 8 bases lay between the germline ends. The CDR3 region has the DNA TGTGCCAGCAGCGTGGACATAGCTAACTATGGCTACACCTTC. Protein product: CASSVDIANYGYTF.

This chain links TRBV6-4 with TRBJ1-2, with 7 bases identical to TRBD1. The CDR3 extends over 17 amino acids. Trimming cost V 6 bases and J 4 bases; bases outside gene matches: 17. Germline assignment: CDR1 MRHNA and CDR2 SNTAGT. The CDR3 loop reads CASSAGVGGLPPYGYTF. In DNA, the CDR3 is TGTGCCAGCAGCGCAGGGGTAGGGGGCCTGCCGCCCTATGGCTACACCTTC.

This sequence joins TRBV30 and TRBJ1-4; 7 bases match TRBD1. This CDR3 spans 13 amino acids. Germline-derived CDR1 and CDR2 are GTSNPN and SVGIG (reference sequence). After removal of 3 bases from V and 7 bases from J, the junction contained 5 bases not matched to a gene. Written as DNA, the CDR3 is TGTGCCTGGAGAAGGGACAGAACTGAAAAACTGTTTTTT. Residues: CAWRRDRTEKLFF.

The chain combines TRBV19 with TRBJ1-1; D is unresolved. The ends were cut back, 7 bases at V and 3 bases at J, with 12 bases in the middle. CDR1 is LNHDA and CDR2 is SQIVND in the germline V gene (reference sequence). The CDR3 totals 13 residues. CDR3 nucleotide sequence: TGTGCCAGTACCCAACAGCTGTACACTGAAGCTTTCTTT. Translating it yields CASTQQLYTEAFF.

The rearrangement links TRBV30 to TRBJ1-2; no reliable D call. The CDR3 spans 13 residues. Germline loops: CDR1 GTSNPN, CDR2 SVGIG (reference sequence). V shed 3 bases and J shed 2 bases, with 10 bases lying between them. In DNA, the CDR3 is TGTGCCTGGAGGACTATTGGGAACTATGGCTACACCTTC. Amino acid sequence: CAWRTIGNYGYTF. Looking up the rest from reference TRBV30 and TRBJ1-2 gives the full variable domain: SQTIHQWPATLVQPVGSPLSLECTVEGTSNPNLYWYRQAAGRGLQLLFYSVGIGQISSEVPQNLSASRPQDRQFILSSKKLLLSDSGFYLCAWRTIGNYGYTFGSGTRLTVV.

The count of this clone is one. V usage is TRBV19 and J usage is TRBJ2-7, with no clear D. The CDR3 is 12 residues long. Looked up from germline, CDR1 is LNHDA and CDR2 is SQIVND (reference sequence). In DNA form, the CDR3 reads TGTGCATTTAAGGGCCTATCCTACGAGCAGTACTTC. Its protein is CAFKGLSYEQYF.

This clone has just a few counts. The CDR3 sequence is CASTEQGYGYTF. The DNA for the CDR3 is TGTGCCAGCACTGAACAGGGATATGGCTACACCTTC. The chain recombines TRBV12-3 or TRBV12-4 with TRBJ1-2, with TRBD1 as a possible D gene (6 bases). Trimming cost V 7 bases and J 5 bases, with 11 bases left between them. The CDR3 is made up of 12 amino acids.

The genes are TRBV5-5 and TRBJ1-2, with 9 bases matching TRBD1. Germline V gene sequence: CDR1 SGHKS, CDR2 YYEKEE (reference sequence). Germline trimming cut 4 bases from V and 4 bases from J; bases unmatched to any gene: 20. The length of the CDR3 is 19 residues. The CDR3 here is CASSPGGTGSFETVYGYTF. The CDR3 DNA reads TGTGCCAGCAGCCCCGGGGGGACAGGGAGTTTTGAGACGGTCTATGGCTACACCTTC. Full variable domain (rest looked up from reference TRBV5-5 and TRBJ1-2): DAGVTQSPTHLIKTRGQQVTLRCSPISGHKSVSWYQQVLGQGPQFIFQYYEKEERGRGNFPDRFSARQFPNYSSELNVNALLLGDSALYLCASSPGGTGSFETVYGYTFGSGTRLTVV.

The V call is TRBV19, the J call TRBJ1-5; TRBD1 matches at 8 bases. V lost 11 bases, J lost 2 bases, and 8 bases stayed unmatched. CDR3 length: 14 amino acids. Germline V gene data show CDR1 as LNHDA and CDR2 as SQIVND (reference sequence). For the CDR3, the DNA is TGTGCCGCAACCGGGACAGGTGGCAATCAGCCCCAGCATTTT. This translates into CAATGTGGNQPQHF.

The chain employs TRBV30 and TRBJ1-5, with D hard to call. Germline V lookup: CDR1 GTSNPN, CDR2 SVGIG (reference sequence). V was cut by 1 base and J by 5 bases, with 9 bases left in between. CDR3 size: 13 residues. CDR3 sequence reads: CAWSEQTYQPQHF. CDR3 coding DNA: TGTGCCTGGAGTGAACAGACTTATCAGCCCCAGCATTTT.

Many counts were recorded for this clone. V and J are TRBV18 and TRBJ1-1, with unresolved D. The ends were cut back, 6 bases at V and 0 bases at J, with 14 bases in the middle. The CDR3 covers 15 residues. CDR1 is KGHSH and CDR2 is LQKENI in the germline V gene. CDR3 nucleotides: TGTGCCAGCTCGCCCGTAGACCCAGTGAACACTGAAGCTTTCTTT. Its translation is CASSPVDPVNTEAFF.

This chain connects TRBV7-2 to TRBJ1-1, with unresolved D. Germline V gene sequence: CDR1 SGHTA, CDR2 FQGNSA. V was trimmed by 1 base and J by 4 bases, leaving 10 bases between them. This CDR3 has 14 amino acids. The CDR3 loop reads CASSLERLSTEAFF. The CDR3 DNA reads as TGTGCCAGCAGCTTAGAACGGCTGAGCACTGAAGCTTTCTTT.